Given below is one T cell receptor beta chain in context. What it binds is not known. This entry belongs to a study of PD-1 blockade in classical Hodgkin lymphoma. Method: immunoSEQ multiplex PCR; TCRdb's copy keeps in-frame clones and lacks some. The sample contains tens of thousands of clones, 90% to 95% of which appear only once. The CDR3 length is 15 residues. V lost 2 bases and J lost 10, with 16 bases in between. Germline V gives CDR1 SGHRS, CDR2 YFSETQ. Indicated time point: newly diagnosed, previously untreated cHL patient sample. Newly diagnosed, untreated classical Hodgkin lymphoma PBMCs provided comparison. Broader study findings: Reports indicated that newly diagnosed patients had lower baseline TCR diversity than healthy donors did. Repertoire differences lack defined causes, possibly disease activity or prior therapy.

The chain links TRBV5-1 to TRBJ1-6, with D uncertain. Sequenced: peripheral blood mononuclear cells (PBMCs). This TCR was recovered from a human donor with classical Hodgkin lymphoma. CDR3 region: CASSLISGVVSPLHF. Here the CDR3 DNA reads TGCGCCAGCAGCTTAATTTCCGGCGTAGTGTCACCCCTCCACTTT.